This T cell receptor (beta chain) was sequenced for a study of T cell repertoires in cytomegalovirus infection (dated by TCRdb to the late 2010s). With regard to the full study: The HLA type of each donor mattered for the analysis, because public TCR beta signatures pointed to carriage of CMV infection along with the matching HLA type.

Sequencing was carried out with an Illumina HiSeq 1500. Using fastp trimming at Q25 and MiXCR clonotype assembly, TCRdb reanalyzed the public sequencing data and kept in-frame beta chains. Each record represents a unique CDR3 protein, reported with the most common genes and DNA among its rows. The sample table lists roughly 630,000 distinct CDR3 sequences, roughly 24% of them with a count of one. 6.5% to 10% of the sample belongs to the ten largest clones. This clonotype occurred many times. No cognate antigen has been identified for it. No much larger clonotype is one base removed from it; base qualities were not supplied. The full study reports these points: The ex vivo response was dominated by HLA-C-restricted CMV-specific TCR beta clonotypes, which also provided the single most frequent clonotype in two of eight donors. In both this cohort and an independent cohort of more than 350 donors, the cumulative frequency of public TCR beta family members distinguished carriers of CMV infection plus the relevant HLA type.

CDR1 is given as MNHEY and CDR2 as SMNVEV, both from the germline V gene (reference sequence). Spanning cysteine to phenylalanine, the CDR3 consists of 14 amino acids. Only the CDR3 portion is preserved as DNA: 42 bases, with reading frame beginning at the first base. V sheds 3 bases and J sheds 4 bases, leaving 10 bases between their ends. The rearranged chain carries TRBV27 and TRBJ2-1; there is no confident call for the D gene. This TCR came from a human donor in good health (CMV status not recorded). Some clones in this sample may be carry-over from other donors' samples. The sequencing sample was made of CD8+ T cells from PBMCs. The CDR3 amino acid sequence is: CASSLSATYNEQFF. At the DNA level, the sequence is TGTGCCAGCAGTTTGTCGGCAACTTACAATGAGCAGTTCTTC.